This TCR beta chain was obtained from a study of T cell responses to AZD1222 COVID-19 vaccine (dated by TCRdb to the early 2020s). With respect to the entire study: AZD1222 recipients whose second dose came at about 4 weeks and those whose second dose came at about 12 weeks were combined into one group, since spike-specific TCR depth and breadth did not differ between the two schedules. A total of approximately 230 trial participants underwent TCR sequencing, of whom approximately 210 received two doses of AZD1222 and some 25 received two doses of the MenACWY control vaccine. Trial participants were enrolled by age into subgroups of 18-55, 56-69 and 70-plus years, and 148, 28 and 57 TCR-sequenced participants, respectively, were included in these subgroups.

In light of the paper, this sample's time point label describes: baseline before first vaccination. Samples from vaccinated people were obtained from the UK trials COV001 and COV002, which included a single-blind randomized controlled phase 2/3 trial of AZD1222 (ChAdOx1 nCoV-19) in healthy adults. For TCRbeta chain sequencing, PBMC samples from trial participants were taken at day 0 and at day 28 after the second dose. The CDR3, from cysteine to phenylalanine, totals 13 residues. The CDR3 DNA has 39 bases and is translated from base 1. Trimming costs V 3 bases and J 7 bases, and their ends lie 13 bases apart. CDR1 and CDR2 (KGHSH, LQKENI) derive from the germline V gene. The CDR3 regions of human TCRbeta chains were subjected to immunosequencing. The original methods were these. Repertoire TCRs were matched against a reference library of SARS-CoV-2-specific TCRs generated with the MIRA antigen-specificity platform. Breadth meant the fraction of unique TCRs that were SARS-CoV-2-associated, whereas depth meant the fraction of total T cells that were SARS-CoV-2-associated. Each spike-specific TCR was assigned to its reactive spike region and to a CD4 or CD8 class using the MIRA data. Log10-transformed breadth and depth values were compared by one-way ANOVA with Sidak's multiple comparisons tests. This immuneACCESS table, as held by TCRdb, lists in-frame sequences with V and J called but not all clones. Of the missing ones, under half trace to an unresolved V gene in checked studies; the others have no known cause. V and J calls plus clone size are reproduced from that table; the DNA served to infer D and trimming. Present in this sample are about 110,000 clones, 80% to 85% of which were seen just once. The top ten clonotypes cover about 9.4% of the sample.

Study-wide conclusions, independent of this receptor: In the small 56-69-year group, the increase in depth fell short of significance, most likely because of low power. No day 14 peak-response samples were available, so repertoires were characterized only after the peak T cell response. Participants were mostly white British, with more females than males. The authors suggested clonal diversity may have been underestimated. After two AZD1222 doses, both the breadth and the depth of spike-specific TCRs were significantly higher than at day 0 and than in MenACWY recipients. Nearly half of unique spike-specific TCRs reportedly recognized epitopes outside regions mutated in the B.1.351 and B.1.1.7 variants. Conclusions about previously exposed vaccinees were limited because only a handful of AZD1222 recipients were SARS-CoV-2 seropositive at baseline. The vaccine-associated CD4 TCRs covered the entire spike protein, and the dominant responses fell in regions 160-218 and 743-854.

Points on this clone: The antigen it recognizes is unknown. Per-base quality was not reported, and no clone a single base away is much larger than it.

The chain couples TRBV18 to TRBJ2-7, and perhaps TRBD2 as D gene, on 6 matching bases. This TCR was recovered from an adult in good health. Here the sequenced sample was peripheral blood, taken on day 0 of AZD1222 vaccination. Here is the DNA: TGTGCCAGCTCACCTGGAGGGTCGGGAGAGCAGTACTTC. Translated, this gives CASSPGGSGEQYF.